Here is one T cell receptor (beta chain) with its context. Only in-frame clones appear in the TCRdb table, and some are missing; sequencing was by immunoSEQ multiplex PCR. Here the sample spans around 140,000 clones, 80% being singletons. This record comes from a study of blood T cell repertoires in COVID-19. Whole-study context: T cells, B-cell-depleted T cells, or PBMCs supplied cDNA or gDNA.

Trimming pared 3 bases from V and 2 bases from J, leaving 11 bases between. The CDR3 length is 14 residues. The germline gives CDR1 SQVTM, CDR2 ANQGSEA. The chain joins TRBV29-1 to TRBJ1-5; no reliable D call. The sample comprised peripheral blood. This TCR was recovered from a man in his sixties or seventies who had recovered from COVID-19. CDR3 in amino acids: CSVEFGVGNQPQHF. Here the CDR3 DNA reads TGCAGCGTTGAGTTCGGGGTGGGCAATCAGCCCCAGCATTTT.